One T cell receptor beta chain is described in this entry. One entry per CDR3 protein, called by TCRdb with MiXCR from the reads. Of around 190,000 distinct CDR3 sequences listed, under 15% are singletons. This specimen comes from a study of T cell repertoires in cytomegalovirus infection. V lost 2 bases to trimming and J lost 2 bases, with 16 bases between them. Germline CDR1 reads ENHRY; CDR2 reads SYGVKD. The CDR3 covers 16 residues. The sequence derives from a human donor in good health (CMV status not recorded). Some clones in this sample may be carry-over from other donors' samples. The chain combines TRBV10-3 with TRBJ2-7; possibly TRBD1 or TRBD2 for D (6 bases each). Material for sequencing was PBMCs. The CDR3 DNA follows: TGTGCCATCAGTGAGCAAAGGGGGACTTTCGCCTACGAGCAGTACTTC. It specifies CAISEQRGTFAYEQYF.